What follows are 30 T cell receptor beta chains derived from one specimen sequenced in a study of blood T cell repertoires in COVID-19. The data were produced by immunoSEQ multiplex PCR, yet TCRdb's version contains in-frame clones alone and is incomplete. Of a few hundred thousand clones listed, approximately 77% are singletons. Sequencing input: peripheral blood. The source of these receptors is a woman aged 18-29 years with acute or convalescent COVID-19.

The chain employs TRBV23-1 and TRBJ2-1; D not certain. TRBV23-1 qualifies as an ORF whose function is uncertain. The CDR3 extends over 15 amino acids. V was shortened by 0 bases and J by 11 bases, with 17 bases between the two germline ends. This CDR3 reads CASSQSPEQNRKQFF. The CDR3 DNA reads TGCGCCAGCAGTCAATCCCCCGAACAAAATCGAAAGCAGTTCTTC.

The chain joins TRBV28 to TRBJ2-7, with 7 bases aligning to TRBD2. Germline CDR1 MDHEN, CDR2 SYDVKM. The CDR3 loop spans 14 amino acids. Trimming removed 4 bases from V and 7 bases from J; junction bases left unmatched: 10. The CDR3 coding sequence is TGTGCCAGCAGTTCCGAGGAGCGGGGCCTGGAGCAGTACTTC. Protein product: CASSSEERGLEQYF.

The rearrangement uses TRBV29-1 and TRBJ2-7, with TRBD1 matching 8 bases. The CDR3 runs to 15 residues. J gave up 2 bases and V 6 bases, and 12 bases lay outside the gene matches. CDR1 SQVTM and CDR2 ANQGSEA come from the germline V gene. DNA for the CDR3: TGCAGCGTGGATTCCGGGACAGGCGCACCCTACGAGCAGTACTTC. This gives the protein CSVDSGTGAPYEQYF.

This clone came up a few times. The rearrangement joins TRBV18 to TRBJ2-1; 9 nucleotides line up with TRBD1. Germline V gene sequence: CDR1 KGHSH, CDR2 LQKENI. The CDR3 sequence is 15 residues long. The trim removed 2 bases at V and 8 bases at J, leaving 7 bases unmatched. In nucleotides, the CDR3 is TGTGCCAGCTCACCATGGGACAGGGTTGGCGATGAGCAGTTCTTC. It codes for CASSPWDRVGDEQFF.

The chain links TRBV7-9 to TRBJ2-7, with D maybe TRBD1 (7 bases). The germline CDR1 and CDR2 sequences are SEHNR and FQNEAQ (reference sequence). With 5 bases removed from V and 3 bases from J, the gap between germline ends came to 20 bases. This CDR3 contains 16 residues. The CDR3 bases are TGTGCCAGCAGCCAGACAGGGACTTTTCGGTACTACGAGCAGTACTTC. The encoded protein is CASSQTGTFRYYEQYF.

The rearrangement uses TRBV12-3 or TRBV12-4 and TRBJ2-5; D gene ambiguous. This CDR3 comprises 12 residues. Trimming pared 7 bases from V and 5 bases from J, leaving 11 bases between. The CDR3 coding sequence is TGTGCCAGCAACCCCGCCGGGGAGACCCAGTACTTC. Its protein is CASNPAGETQYF.

The chain is built from TRBV6-5 and TRBJ1-1, with D perhaps matching TRBD1 (5 bases). Trimming stripped 4 bases from V and 2 bases from J, with 8 bases between. This CDR3 comprises 13 residues. Germline assignment: CDR1 MNHEY and CDR2 SVGAGI. The CDR3 DNA reads TGTGCCAGCAGTTCGACAGCTAACACTGAAGCTTTCTTT. Residues: CASSSTANTEAFF.

The genes are TRBV6-1 and TRBJ2-3; 8 nucleotides match TRBD1. This CDR3 is built from 14 residues. Trimming cost V 3 bases and J 3 bases; bases outside gene matches: 2. Germline V gene lookup returns CDR1 MNHNS and CDR2 SASEGT. As DNA, the CDR3 is TGTGCCAGCAGTGACGGACAGGGAACAGATACGCAGTATTTT. As protein: CASSDGQGTDTQYF.

V usage is TRBV24-1 and J usage is TRBJ1-4, with 7 bases aligning to TRBD1. Germline V gene data show CDR1 as KGHDR and CDR2 as SFDVKD. This CDR3 region has 15 residues. The trim removed 2 bases at V and 3 bases at J, leaving 2 bases unmatched. CDR3 DNA sequence: TGTGCCACCAGTGATTCCGGGACAGCTAATGAAAAACTGTTTTTT. Amino acids: CATSDSGTANEKLFF.

This clone was observed a single time. The genes are TRBV7-9 and TRBJ2-3; 12 bases are shared with TRBD2. The CDR3 loop spans 16 amino acids. V was clipped by 1 base and J by 2 bases; unmatched bases: 1. Germline V gene lookup returns CDR1 SEHNR and CDR2 FQNEAQ (reference sequence). CDR3 nucleotides: TGTGCCAGCAGCTTAGGGACTAGCGGGACCACAGATACGCAGTATTTT. Protein product: CASSLGTSGTTDTQYF.

This chain links TRBV4-3 with TRBJ2-7; 7 bases are shared with TRBD2. Germline values: CDR1 LGHNA, CDR2 YSLEER. CDR3 length equals 14 residues. Trimming took 4 bases from V and 3 from J; bases not matched to a gene: 6. The DNA for the CDR3 is TGCGCCAGCAGCCCGGGACTAAACGACTACGAGCAGTACTTC. Translating gives CASSPGLNDYEQYF.

The chain employs TRBV2 and TRBJ2-5; possible D gene TRBD2, 7 bases. The CDR3 loop spans 15 amino acids. V lost 8 bases and J lost 5, with 21 bases in between. Germline CDR1 and CDR2: SNHLY and FYNNEI. CDR3 bases: TGTGCCAGCCGAAGGGAGGGGGGCCAATTTGAGACCCAGTACTTC. It codes for CASRREGGQFETQYF.

This chain links TRBV9 with TRBJ2-2; a possible D gene is TRBD2 (6 bases). The CDR3 spans 17 residues. Trimming shortened V by 4 bases and J by 3 bases, and 19 bases separated the two germline ends. The germline V gene has CDR1 SGDLS and CDR2 YYNGEE. CDR3 nucleotides: TGTGCCAGCAGCCCCCTAGGAGGGGTAACGGACACCGGGGAGCTGTTTTTT. It codes for CASSPLGGVTDTGELFF.

This clone was counted a few times. V gene TRBV21-1 combines with J gene TRBJ2-3; the table's D call TRBD2 went unverified against the DNA. TRBV21-1 is noted as a pseudogene. This CDR3 is built from 15 residues. CDR3 bases: TGTGCCAGCAGCAAGAGGGTGGGTGGCACAGATACGCAGTATTTT. Protein sequence: CASSKRVGGTDTQYF.

The gene calls are TRBV27 and TRBJ2-1; 11 positions agree with TRBD2. CDR1 and CDR2 from the germline V gene are MNHEY and SMNVEV (reference sequence). This CDR3 comprises 16 residues. Germline trimming cut 6 bases from V and 2 bases from J; bases unmatched to any gene: 6. CDR3 bases: TGTGCCAGCAGGAAGACTAGCGGGATCACCTACAATGAGCAGTTCTTC. Translated, it gives CASRKTSGITYNEQFF.

The chain carries TRBV11-3 and TRBJ2-2; D gene uncertain. The CDR3 extends over 14 amino acids. The V gene's germline CDR1 is SGHNT and CDR2 YENEEA. V lost 2 bases to trimming and J lost 5 bases, with 9 bases between them. In DNA form, the CDR3 reads TGTGCCAGCAGCTTACCCGGTGGTACCGGGGAGCTGTTTTTT. Encoded protein: CASSLPGGTGELFF.

The V and J genes are TRBV28 and TRBJ2-7; D is undetermined. Per the germline V gene, CDR1 is MDHEN and CDR2 is SYDVKM. The CDR3 loop spans 13 amino acids. Trimming shortened V by 3 bases and J by 3 bases, and 9 bases separated the two germline ends. DNA for the CDR3: TGTGCCAGCAGTTTGGCCACCGACTACGAGCAGTACTTC. Its protein product is CASSLATDYEQYF.

This chain uses TRBV6-5 with TRBJ2-7, with D tentatively TRBD1 (5 bases). Germline loops: CDR1 MNHEY, CDR2 SVGAGI. The CDR3 is made up of 15 amino acids. V lost 2 bases, J lost 6 bases, and 17 bases lay in between. The CDR3 coding sequence is TGTGCCAGCAGTTACGGGGCCATATCGATTCCCGAGCAGTACTTC. Protein sequence: CASSYGAISIPEQYF.

J is TRBJ1-3 and V is TRBV30, with TRBD1 matching 8 bases. CDR1 is GTSNPN and CDR2 is SVGIG in the germline V gene (reference sequence). V was clipped by 5 bases and J by 0 bases; unmatched bases: 3. The CDR3 contains 14 residues. The chain's CDR3 is CAWGTGYSGNTIYF. CDR3 bases: TGTGCCTGGGGGACAGGCTACTCTGGAAACACCATATATTTT.

The V and J genes are TRBV9 and TRBJ1-2; D perhaps matches TRBD1 (6 bases). With 4 bases removed from V and 8 bases from J, the gap between germline ends came to 24 bases. Germline CDR1 reads SGDLS; CDR2 reads YYNGEE. The CDR3 has 16 amino acids. In DNA form, the CDR3 reads TGTGCCAGCAGCACCCAACCCCGGGACAATCGAAAAGGCTACACCTTC. This sequence encodes CASSTQPRDNRKGYTF.

V is TRBV12-3 or TRBV12-4 and J is TRBJ1-1, with unresolved D. CDR3 length: 12 amino acids. Trimming left V 3 bases short and J 5 bases short, with 7 bases between. The DNA of the CDR3 is TGTGCCAGCAGTTTGACTTCGACTGAAGCTTTCTTT. This gives the protein CASSLTSTEAFF.

The chain is built from TRBV28 and TRBJ2-1; D gene unclear. V was clipped by 2 bases and J by 4 bases, with 9 bases between them. The CDR3 has 14 residues. The germline CDR1 and CDR2 sequences are MDHEN and SYDVKM. The CDR3 region is CASSLLLDYNEQFF. CDR3 DNA: TGTGCCAGCAGTTTACTCCTAGATTACAATGAGCAGTTCTTC.

The chain joins TRBV10-3 to TRBJ2-7; D unclear. The CDR3 is 13 amino acids. Trimming took 5 bases from V and 6 from J, leaving 14 bases between them. CDR1 and CDR2 from the germline V gene are ENHRY and SYGVKD. In DNA form, the CDR3 reads TGTGCCATCAGTAATCTGCCCTGGGCCGAGCAGTACTTC. Amino acid sequence: CAISNLPWAEQYF.

V usage is TRBV3-1 (or the pseudogene TRBV3-2) and J usage is TRBJ1-6; no clear D. The CDR3 is 12 residues long. The germline gives CDR1 LGHDT, CDR2 YNNKEL (reference sequence). The V end lost 1 base, the J end lost 7 bases, and 2 bases lay between the germline ends. The CDR3 protein is CASSQANSPLHF. In DNA form, the CDR3 reads TGTGCCAGCAGCCAAGCGAATTCACCCCTCCACTTT.

In this sample, this clone turned up once. V usage is TRBV5-6 and J usage is TRBJ1-6, with D possibly TRBD1 on 5 matching bases. The CDR3 totals 10 residues. Germline loops: CDR1 SGHDT, CDR2 YYEEEE. V was shortened by 6 bases and J by 12 bases, with 7 bases between the two germline ends. The CDR3 region is CASTGEPLHF. The CDR3 bases are TGTGCCAGCACGGGGGAACCCCTCCACTTT.

The rearrangement links TRBV14 to TRBJ2-5; the D is unclear. CDR3 length: 14 residues. Germline V CDR1 and CDR2: SGHDN, FVKESK. V dropped 1 base and J dropped 6 bases, with 12 bases sitting between them. The CDR3 spells CASSQGGPPQTQYF. The CDR3, as DNA: TGTGCCAGCAGCCAAGGAGGTCCCCCGCAGACCCAGTACTTC.

The gene calls are TRBV12-3 or TRBV12-4 and TRBJ1-1, with a possible D match to TRBD1 (6 bases). The V gene lost 4 bases and the J gene lost 11 bases, with 14 bases spanning the gap. CDR3 length: 12 amino acids. The CDR3 sequence is CASSYPGQGAFF. In DNA, the CDR3 is TGTGCCAGCAGTTACCCGGGACAAGGGGCTTTCTTT.

The chain has TRBV20-1 and TRBJ1-5, with a weak D call TRBD1 (6 bases). The germline gives CDR1 DFQATT, CDR2 SNEGSKA (reference sequence). The V end lost 3 bases, the J end lost 0 bases, and 15 bases lay between the germline ends. CDR3 length: 16 amino acids. CDR3 nucleotides: TGCAGTGCTAGTGTCCAGGGGTTTGGTAGCAATCAGCCCCAGCATTTT. Protein product: CSASVQGFGSNQPQHF.

The DNA for the CDR3 is TGTGCCAGCAGTTACCAGTACTACAATGAGCAGTTCTTC. Its protein product is CASSYQYYNEQFF. This chain connects TRBV6-2 or TRBV6-3 to TRBJ2-1, with D unresolved. V gave up 2 bases and J gave up 3 bases, with 5 bases separating them. Germline CDR1 is MNHEY and CDR2 is SVGEGT. This CDR3 is 13 amino acids long.

This clone was seen a handful of times. The rearrangement uses TRBV4-1 and TRBJ1-5, with 8 bases aligning to TRBD1. The germline CDR1 and CDR2 sequences are MGHRA and YSYEKL. This CDR3 is 16 amino acids long. V lost 2 bases to trimming and J lost 4 bases; unmatched junction nucleotides: 7. CDR3 in amino acids: CASSQSRDRINQPQHF. The CDR3, as DNA: TGCGCCAGCAGCCAAAGCAGGGACAGGATTAATCAGCCCCAGCATTTT.